These 28 T cell receptor beta chains share one sample of origin, sequenced in a study of PD-1 blockade in mismatch repair-deficient tumors. Sequenced by immunoSEQ multiplex PCR; TCRdb stores in-frame clones only, minus some. The sample holds about 100,000 clones, about 79% seen once. The source material was peripheral blood, sampled roughly eight months after starting pembrolizumab. Every receptor here comes from an adult with mismatch repair-deficient cancer.

The J gene is TRBJ2-1, the V gene TRBV10-1, with D possibly matching TRBD1 (5 bases). The CDR3 runs 12 residues. V lost 3 bases, J lost 12 bases, and 12 bases lay in between. The germline CDR1 and CDR2 sequences are WNHNN and SYGVQD (reference sequence). The CDR3 DNA is TGCGCCAGCAGTGATGTATCAACAGGGCAGTTCTTC. Protein: CASSDVSTGQFF.

The chain links TRBV19 to TRBJ2-7; tentatively, D is TRBD2 (6 bases). The CDR3 is 15 residues long. V lost 6 bases to trimming and J lost 0 bases, with 15 bases between them. Germline assignment: CDR1 LNHDA and CDR2 SQIVND (reference sequence). As DNA, the CDR3 is TGTGCCAGTAGCAGGGAGGCGGGGAGCTCCTACGAGCAGTACTTC. This encodes CASSREAGSSYEQYF.

The V call is TRBV7-9, the J call TRBJ2-1, with 7 nucleotides matching TRBD1. Germline V gene data show CDR1 as SEHNR and CDR2 as FQNEAQ (reference sequence). This CDR3 is built from 13 residues. V was pared by 1 base and J by 15 bases, with 9 bases of the junction left unmatched. The CDR3 region is CASSLERGGPGFF. In nucleotides, the CDR3 is TGTGCCAGCAGCTTAGAAAGAGGGGGCCCGGGGTTCTTC.

The rearrangement joins TRBV10-1 to TRBJ2-3; possibly TRBD2 for D (6 bases). This CDR3 is 17 amino acids long. Germline values: CDR1 WNHNN, CDR2 SYGVQD (reference sequence). Between the trimmed V and J ends, which lost 4 bases and 1 base, there was a span of 18 bases. The CDR3 here is CASSVFRQRRGTDTQYF. The CDR3 coding sequence is TGCGCCAGCAGTGTCTTCCGACAGCGGAGGGGCACAGATACGCAGTATTTT.

The V gene is TRBV28, the J gene TRBJ1-2, with 7 bases that match TRBD1. The CDR3 extends over 15 amino acids. J was trimmed by 6 bases and V by 8 bases; bases with no gene match: 15. The germline V gene has CDR1 MDHEN and CDR2 SYDVKM. The CDR3 reads CASSSLRQGPHGYTF. CDR3 nucleotide sequence: TGTGCCAGCTCGTCCCTCCGACAGGGTCCGCATGGCTACACCTTC.

The chain is built from TRBV5-1 and TRBJ2-1, with a tentative D call TRBD1 (5 bases). With 3 bases removed from V and 7 bases from J, the gap between germline ends came to 14 bases. Germline V gene sequence: CDR1 SGHRS, CDR2 YFSETQ. This CDR3 has 14 amino acids. The CDR3 bases are TGCGCCAGCAGCTGGACAAGCAGTGGGAATGAGCAGTTCTTC. The encoded protein is CASSWTSSGNEQFF.

The J gene is TRBJ2-5, the V gene TRBV18; no clear D gene. Germline-derived CDR1 and CDR2 are KGHSH and LQKENI. Deletions cut 1 base from V and 5 bases from J, with 8 bases between. The CDR3 runs 13 residues. CDR3 sequence: CASSPQNLETQYF. In DNA, the CDR3 is TGTGCCAGCTCACCACAAAATCTTGAGACCCAGTACTTC.

The chain combines TRBV7-2 with TRBJ2-5; D call uncertain. Trimming took off 2 bases at V and 1 base at J, with 8 bases between the two ends. The germline V gene encodes CDR1 SGHTA and CDR2 FQGNSA. The CDR3 spans 14 residues. The CDR3 loop is CASSLMRTQETQYF. The CDR3 DNA is TGTGCCAGCAGCTTAATGCGGACCCAAGAGACCCAGTACTTC.

J is TRBJ2-3 and V is TRBV11-2; D unresolved. The CDR3 sequence is 14 residues long. From germline, CDR1 is SGHAT and CDR2 FQNNGV. Deletions cut 4 bases from V and 3 bases from J, with 11 bases between. In DNA, the CDR3 is TGTGCCAGCAGCTCTTCGAGGCGTACAGATACGCAGTATTTT. Encoded protein: CASSSSRRTDTQYF. Based on the CDR3 plus reference TRBV11-2 and TRBJ2-3, the full variable domain is EAGVAQSPRYKIIEKRQSVAFWCNPISGHATLYWYQQILGQGPKLLIQFQNNGVVDDSQLPKDRFSAERLKGVDSTLKIQPAKLEDSAVYLCASSSSRRTDTQYFGPGTRLTVL.

This clone has ten or more counts. The chain recombines TRBV4-1 with TRBJ2-7; TRBD2 aligns across 7 bases. The V segment lost 0 bases and the J segment 1 base; nucleotides outside the gene matches: 12. The CDR3 extends over 18 amino acids. Germline CDR1 is MGHRA and CDR2 is YSYEKL. The CDR3 sequence is CASSQDLRRERLSYEQYF. The CDR3 bases are TGCGCCAGCAGCCAAGATTTAAGGCGGGAGAGGTTATCCTACGAGCAGTACTTC.

The chain recombines TRBV9 with TRBJ2-1; TRBD2 agrees at 14 bases. The CDR3 loop spans 15 amino acids. CDR1 is SGDLS, CDR2 YYNGEE, per germline. V lost 4 bases, J lost 12 bases, and 9 bases stayed unmatched. Here the CDR3 reads CASSTGTSGSILQFF. The CDR3 DNA is TGTGCCAGCAGCACAGGGACTAGCGGGAGTATTTTGCAGTTCTTC.

The V gene is TRBV30, the J gene TRBJ2-7, with D unresolved. The CDR3 consists of 15 residues. Trimming took off 0 bases at V and 2 bases at J, with 14 bases between the two ends. The germline V gene encodes CDR1 GTSNPN and CDR2 SVGIG (reference sequence). CDR3 residues: CAWSVIGQQTYEQYF. The CDR3 nucleotides read TGTGCCTGGAGTGTAATCGGTCAGCAGACCTACGAGCAGTACTTC.

This clone was seen only once. The chain uses TRBV6-5 and TRBJ2-4, with D perhaps TRBD1 (5 bases). CDR3 length equals 16 residues. Between the trimmed V and J ends, which lost 3 bases and 3 bases, there was a span of 15 bases. Germline-derived CDR1 and CDR2 are MNHEY and SVGAGI. The CDR3 DNA reads as TGTGCCAGCAGTTATCAGGGCGACGGTAACAAAAACATTCAGTACTTC. Its protein is CASSYQGDGNKNIQYF.

The V and J genes are TRBV13 and TRBJ2-4; D is tentatively TRBD1 or TRBD2 (5 bases each). V was trimmed by 5 bases and J by 6 bases, leaving 17 bases between them. CDR1 and CDR2 (germline): PRHDT, FYEKMQ (reference sequence). This CDR3 comprises 15 residues. The CDR3 protein is CASSSGRGGSNIQYF. CDR3 sequence (DNA): TGTGCCAGCAGCAGCGGCCGGGGCGGATCAAACATTCAGTACTTC. The full variable domain, in which reference TRBV13 and TRBJ2-4 provide the parts outside the CDR3, is AAGVIQSPRHLIKEKRETATLKCYPIPRHDTVYWYQQGPGQDPQFLISFYEKMQSDKGSIPDRFSAQQFSDYHSELNMSSLELGDSALYFCASSSGRGGSNIQYFGAGTRLSVL.

This clone was detected only a few times. V and J are TRBV6-1 and TRBJ1-5; 9 nucleotides match TRBD1. The CDR3 spans 15 residues. The V gene's germline CDR1 is MNHNS and CDR2 SASEGT. After removal of 0 bases from V and 7 bases from J, the junction contained 4 bases not matched to a gene. The DNA of the CDR3 is TGTGCCAGCAGTGAAGCGTCGGACAGGGGACAGCCCCAGCATTTT. Its protein product is CASSEASDRGQPQHF.

The chain carries TRBV27 and TRBJ1-5; D possibly corresponds to TRBD1 (6 bases). V was pared by 3 bases and J by 3 bases, with 15 bases between. Germline V gene lookup returns CDR1 MNHEY and CDR2 SMNVEV (reference sequence). The CDR3 runs to 16 residues. The CDR3 bases are TGTGCCAGCAGTTTTGGGGGGCTAGGTGACAATCAGCCCCAGCATTTT. Translation: CASSFGGLGDNQPQHF.

The chain recombines TRBV7-9 with TRBJ1-1, with D possibly TRBD1 on 5 matching bases. Trimming stripped 5 bases from V and 0 bases from J, with 13 bases between. Germline V gives CDR1 SEHNR, CDR2 FQNEAQ (reference sequence). The CDR3 covers 15 residues. In DNA form, the CDR3 reads TGTGCCAGCAGCATACCTTACAGGCTGAACACTGAAGCTTTCTTT. This encodes CASSIPYRLNTEAFF. Supplemented by reference TRBV7-9 and TRBJ1-1, the full variable domain reads DTGVSQNPRHKITKRGQNVTFRCDPISEHNRLYWYRQTLGQGPEFLTYFQNEAQLEKSRLLSDRFSAERPKGSFSTLEIQRTEQGDSAMYLCASSIPYRLNTEAFFGQGTRLTVV.

This clone has just one count. The chain combines TRBV10-3 with TRBJ2-3; D not resolved. V was shortened by 2 bases and J by 2 bases, with 8 bases between the two germline ends. The CDR3 consists of 14 residues. The V gene's germline CDR1 is ENHRY and CDR2 SYGVKD. DNA for the CDR3: TGTGCCATCAGTGAGGGGGAAATCACAGATACGCAGTATTTT. It translates to CAISEGEITDTQYF.

The CDR3 DNA follows: TGTGCCAGCAGGGCGGGACTAGCAGGCCCCAATGAGCAGTTCTTC. This encodes CASRAGLAGPNEQFF. This rearrangement joins TRBV2 to TRBJ2-1; TRBD2 aligns across 9 bases. The ends lost 6 bases at V and 6 bases at J; junction bases unmatched: 9. CDR1 and CDR2 (germline): SNHLY, FYNNEI. The CDR3 is 15 amino acids.

This clone was found once. The chain couples TRBV7-8 to TRBJ1-1, with 7 bases lining up with TRBD1. Germline CDR1 reads SGHVS; CDR2 reads FQNEAQ. V was pared by 5 bases and J by 1 base, with 7 bases of the junction left unmatched. The CDR3 is 15 residues long. CDR3 sequence reads: CASSPTGPGNTEAFF. The CDR3 DNA reads TGTGCCAGCAGCCCGACAGGGCCCGGGAACACTGAAGCTTTCTTT.

Here the CDR3 DNA reads TGCAGCGTTTTGGGGGGGGGTCGTACTGAAGCTTTCTTT. It translates to CSVLGGGRTEAFF. The chain carries TRBV29-1 and TRBJ1-1; a possible D gene is TRBD1 (5 bases). CDR3 size: 13 residues. Germline assignment: CDR1 SQVTM and CDR2 ANQGSEA. V was pared by 5 bases and J by 5 bases, with 15 bases between.

This clone was detected a few times. This rearrangement joins TRBV27 to TRBJ2-2; either TRBD1 or TRBD2 may fit D (5 bases each). Deletions cut 2 bases from V and 7 bases from J, with 14 bases between. The CDR3 has 15 amino acids. Germline CDR1 MNHEY, CDR2 SMNVEV (reference sequence). CDR3 nucleotide sequence: TGTGCCAGCAGTTTAAGGACCCTGGGGGACGGGGAGCTGTTTTTT. This gives the protein CASSLRTLGDGELFF.

J is TRBJ2-7 and V is TRBV12-5; D is possibly TRBD2 (5 bases). The CDR3 totals 12 residues. The V end was cut by 6 bases, the J end by 1 base, with 7 bases between. Germline-derived CDR1 and CDR2 are LGHNT and FRNRAP. As DNA, the CDR3 is TGTGCTAGTGGACGAGGGTCCTACGAGCAGTACTTC. It specifies CASGRGSYEQYF. The complete variable domain, with remaining parts taken from reference TRBV12-5 and TRBJ2-7, reads DARVTQTPRHKVTEMGQEVTMRCQPILGHNTVFWYRQTMMQGLELLAYFRNRAPLDDSGMPKDRFSAEMPDATLATLKIQPSEPRDSAVYFCASGRGSYEQYFGPGTRLTVT.

The rearrangement uses TRBV5-8 and TRBJ2-3, with D possibly matching TRBD2 (6 bases). The V end was cut by 0 bases, the J end by 0 bases, with 14 bases between. Per germline, CDR1 SGHTS and CDR2 YDEGEE. The CDR3 loop spans 17 amino acids. The CDR3 sequence: CASSLGKGLASTDTQYF. The CDR3 DNA follows: TGTGCCAGCAGCTTGGGGAAGGGGCTAGCGAGCACAGATACGCAGTATTTT.

This sequence joins TRBV14 and TRBJ2-2; unclear D gene. Trimming stripped 6 bases from V and 4 bases from J, with 9 bases between. The CDR3 loop spans 13 amino acids. The germline gives CDR1 SGHDN, CDR2 FVKESK. The CDR3 region is CASRRTITGELFF. For the CDR3, the DNA is TGTGCCAGCAGACGCACCATCACCGGGGAGCTGTTTTTT.

The chain couples TRBV18 to TRBJ2-5; 11 nucleotides match TRBD1. The V gene end was trimmed by 2 bases and the J gene end by 5 bases; junction bases not matched to a gene: 7. CDR1 KGHSH and CDR2 LQKENI come from the germline V gene. The CDR3 contains 16 residues. The CDR3 bases are TGTGCCAGCTCACCAAGGACAGGGGGCGAGGGGGAGACCCAGTACTTC. Protein: CASSPRTGGEGETQYF.

The rearrangement uses TRBV7-9 and TRBJ2-2; 10 bases match TRBD2. CDR1 SEHNR and CDR2 FQNEAQ come from the germline V gene (reference sequence). V shed 2 bases, J shed 6 bases, and the junction held 6 bases outside the gene matches. The CDR3 sequence is 16 residues long. The CDR3 spells CASSLRVAGGAGELFF. CDR3 in DNA: TGTGCCAGCAGCTTACGTGTAGCGGGAGGCGCCGGGGAGCTGTTTTTT. The entire variable domain, with the rest obtained from reference TRBV7-9 and TRBJ2-2, is as follows: DTGVSQNPRHKITKRGQNVTFRCDPISEHNRLYWYRQTLGQGPEFLTYFQNEAQLEKSRLLSDRFSAERPKGSFSTLEIQRTEQGDSAMYLCASSLRVAGGAGELFFGEGSRLTVL.

The chain combines TRBV7-3 with TRBJ1-2, with TRBD1 as a possible D gene (5 bases). Germline V gene lookup returns CDR1 SGHTA and CDR2 FQGTGA. The CDR3 sequence is 15 residues long. V lost 5 bases, J lost 0 bases, and 13 bases lay in between. The CDR3 bases are TGTGCCAGCAGCCAAGGGGACCGCCCTAACTATGGCTACACCTTC. Protein product: CASSQGDRPNYGYTF. Full variable domain (rest looked up from reference TRBV7-3 and TRBJ1-2): GAGVSQTPSNKVTEKGKYVELRCDPISGHTALYWYRQSLGQGPEFLIYFQGTGAADDSGLPNDRFFAVRPEGSVSTLKIQRTERGDSAVYLCASSQGDRPNYGYTFGSGTRLTVV.